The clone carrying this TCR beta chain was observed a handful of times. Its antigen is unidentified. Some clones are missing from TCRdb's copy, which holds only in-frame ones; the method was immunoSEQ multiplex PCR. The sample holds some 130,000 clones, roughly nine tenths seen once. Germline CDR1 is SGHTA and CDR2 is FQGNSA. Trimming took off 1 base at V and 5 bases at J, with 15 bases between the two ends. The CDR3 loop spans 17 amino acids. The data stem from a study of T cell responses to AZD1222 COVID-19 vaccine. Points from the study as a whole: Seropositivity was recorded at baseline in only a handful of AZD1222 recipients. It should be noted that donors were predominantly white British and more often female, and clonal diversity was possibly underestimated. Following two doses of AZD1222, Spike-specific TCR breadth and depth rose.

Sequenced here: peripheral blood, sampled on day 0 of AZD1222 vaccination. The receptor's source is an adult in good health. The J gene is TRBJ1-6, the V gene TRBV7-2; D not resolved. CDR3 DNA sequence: TGTGCCAGCAGCTTAGAAGGTGGCGCGAACCATAATTCACCCCTCCACTTT. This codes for CASSLEGGANHNSPLHF.